The 20 T cell receptor beta chains below all came from one sample that was sequenced in a study of radiotherapy plus CTLA-4 blockade in lung cancer. The assay was immunoSEQ multiplex PCR, and TCRdb's table has in-frame clones only and misses some. The sample lists about 88,000 clones, about 78% occurring once. This sample comprised peripheral blood, obtained from a patient treated with radiotherapy plus ipilimumab. Source of these receptors: a human donor with non-small cell lung cancer that progressed on radiotherapy plus ipilimumab.

This chain uses TRBV5-1 with TRBJ1-3; 11 bases match TRBD1. Trimming removed 4 bases from V and 16 bases from J; junction bases left unmatched: 7. There are 12 residues in the CDR3. Germline CDR1 and CDR2: SGHRS and YFSETQ. This CDR3 reads CASSTGQGARYF. The DNA of the CDR3 is TGCGCCAGCAGCACAGGACAGGGGGCTAGGTATTTT.

The rearrangement uses TRBV7-6 and TRBJ2-5; 8 positions agree with TRBD2. CDR1 is SGHVS, CDR2 FNYEAQ, per germline. V lost 5 bases and J lost 5; bases outside the gene matches: 10. CDR3 length: 15 residues. CDR3 region: CASSPMRSGSETQYF. The CDR3 DNA sequence: TGTGCCAGCAGCCCCATGCGGAGCGGGAGCGAGACCCAGTACTTC.

V and J are TRBV2 and TRBJ2-3; D may correspond to TRBD1 or TRBD2 (6 bases each). The germline V gene encodes CDR1 SNHLY and CDR2 FYNNEI. The CDR3 extends over 16 amino acids. V shed 7 bases and J shed 9 bases, with 26 bases lying between them. CDR3 DNA: TGTGCCAGCACCACGACCGGGGGCTACGGGACCGTGACGCAGTATTTT. Protein product: CASTTTGGYGTVTQYF.

The chain links TRBV5-1 to TRBJ2-5, with a tentative D call TRBD1 (5 bases). The CDR3 consists of 14 residues. Germline assignment: CDR1 SGHRS and CDR2 YFSETQ. Trimming stripped 0 bases from V and 4 bases from J, with 10 bases between. The CDR3 loop reads CASSLAGQGETQYF. The CDR3 DNA reads as TGCGCCAGCAGCTTGGCCGGGCAGGGAGAGACCCAGTACTTC.

The rearrangement links TRBV6-1 to TRBJ1-1, with 7 bases aligning to TRBD1. Trimming removed 6 bases from V and 6 bases from J; junction bases left unmatched: 7. Germline V gives CDR1 MNHNS, CDR2 SASEGT. The CDR3 runs to 13 residues. The CDR3 DNA follows: TGTGCCAGCAGAGCGGACAGGATGGCTGAAGCTTTCTTT. This codes for CASRADRMAEAFF.

V gene TRBV5-4 combines with J gene TRBJ2-7; a possible D gene is TRBD1 (5 bases). Germline V lookup: CDR1 SGHNT, CDR2 YYREEE (reference sequence). The CDR3 sequence is 14 residues long. The ends were cut back, 1 base at V and 1 base at J, with 9 bases in the middle. The CDR3 sequence: CASSLWGRSYEQYF. In DNA form, the CDR3 reads TGTGCCAGCAGCTTGTGGGGCAGATCCTACGAGCAGTACTTC.

This clone turned up a few times. The CDR3 sequence is CASSPGAGTNTEAFF. Written as DNA, the CDR3 is TGTGCCAGCAGCCCAGGGGCGGGGACGAACACTGAAGCTTTCTTT. This rearrangement joins TRBV7-3 to TRBJ1-1; a weak D match, TRBD1 (6 bases). The V gene's germline CDR1 is SGHTA and CDR2 FQGTGA. This CDR3 contains 15 residues. V gave up 5 bases and J gave up 1 base, with 14 bases separating them. The variable domain in full, completed from reference TRBV7-3 and TRBJ1-1, reads GAGVSQTPSNKVTEKGKYVELRCDPISGHTALYWYRQSLGQGPEFLIYFQGTGAADDSGLPNDRFFAVRPEGSVSTLKIQRTERGDSAVYLCASSPGAGTNTEAFFGQGTRLTVV.

V usage is TRBV7-6 and J usage is TRBJ1-2; TRBD1 is a possible D gene (6 bases). This CDR3 has 16 residues. V was shortened by 1 base and J by 8 bases, with 20 bases between the two germline ends. Germline V gives CDR1 SGHVS, CDR2 FNYEAQ. CDR3 coding DNA: TGTGCCAGCAGCTTAGGGGGGGGGCGCACCGGGGGCGGCTACACCTTC. This codes for CASSLGGGRTGGGYTF.

V and J are TRBV11-2 and TRBJ1-6; 7 bases fit TRBD1. Germline loops: CDR1 SGHAT, CDR2 FQNNGV. This CDR3 region has 16 residues. V lost 5 bases and J lost 7; bases outside the gene matches: 11. In nucleotides, the CDR3 is TGTGCCAGCAGCGACGTGGACAGGACATTAAATTCACCCCTCCACTTT. Translating it yields CASSDVDRTLNSPLHF. Full variable domain (outside the CDR3, taken from reference TRBV11-2 and TRBJ1-6): EAGVAQSPRYKIIEKRQSVAFWCNPISGHATLYWYQQILGQGPKLLIQFQNNGVVDDSQLPKDRFSAERLKGVDSTLKIQPAKLEDSAVYLCASSDVDRTLNSPLHFGNGTRLTVT.

The chain recombines TRBV27 with TRBJ1-1, with 10 bases lining up with TRBD1. With 6 bases clipped from V and 4 bases from J, the junction kept 2 bases outside the gene matches. The CDR3 extends over 13 amino acids. CDR1 MNHEY and CDR2 SMNVEV come from the germline V gene (reference sequence). The CDR3 loop is CASRRTGGTEAFF. The CDR3 nucleotides are TGTGCCAGCAGGCGGACAGGGGGCACTGAAGCTTTCTTT.

This clone was detected once. V usage is TRBV4-2 and J usage is TRBJ1-2; D may be TRBD1 (6 bases). Trimming left V 4 bases short and J 3 bases short, with 9 bases between. The germline CDR1 and CDR2 sequences are LGHNA and YNFKEQ. This CDR3 is 13 amino acids long. CDR3 loop: CASSRGQDYGYTF. The CDR3 DNA reads as TGTGCCAGCAGCCGGGGGCAGGACTATGGCTACACCTTC.

The V and J genes are TRBV29-1 and TRBJ2-1, with 7 bases that match TRBD1. The ends lost 7 bases at V and 10 bases at J; junction bases unmatched: 7. Germline loops: CDR1 SQVTM, CDR2 ANQGSEA. The CDR3 has 11 residues. CDR3 DNA: TGCAGCGCTTTTCCGGGACAGGAGCAGTTCTTC. As protein: CSAFPGQEQFF.

V usage is TRBV5-4 and J usage is TRBJ1-2; tentative D call: TRBD1 (6 bases). This CDR3 has 15 amino acids. Germline CDR1 is SGHNT and CDR2 is YYREEE (reference sequence). Trimming stripped 0 bases from V and 0 bases from J, with 9 bases between. CDR3 in amino acids: CASSLAGTPNYGYTF. The DNA for the CDR3 is TGTGCCAGCAGCTTGGCCGGGACACCTAACTATGGCTACACCTTC. The complete variable domain, with remaining parts taken from reference TRBV5-4 and TRBJ1-2, reads ETGVTQSPTHLIKTRGQQVTLRCSSQSGHNTVSWYQQALGQGPQFIFQYYREEENGRGNFPPRFSGLQFPNYSSELNVNALELDDSALYLCASSLAGTPNYGYTFGSGTRLTVV.

The chain combines TRBV2 with TRBJ1-3; D ambiguous. Trimming removed 2 bases at V and 4 bases at J, with 6 bases between. The CDR3 covers 13 residues. The germline V gene has CDR1 SNHLY and CDR2 FYNNEI. This CDR3 reads CASSEYVGNTIYF. The DNA of the CDR3 is TGTGCCAGCAGTGAATATGTCGGAAACACCATATATTTT.

V and J are TRBV6-1 and TRBJ1-2; D possibly corresponds to TRBD1 (5 bases). The germline V and J ends were trimmed by 2 bases and 5 bases, with 15 bases remaining between them. The CDR3 loop spans 15 amino acids. Germline V gene sequence: CDR1 MNHNS, CDR2 SASEGT. CDR3 nucleotide sequence: TGTGCCAGCAGTGAATGGTGGCAGGGATCATATGGCTACACCTTC. Its translation: CASSEWWQGSYGYTF.

This clone was observed a single time. The chain combines TRBV9 with TRBJ2-1; perhaps TRBD2 as D (5 bases). The V gene lost 0 bases and the J gene lost 0 bases, with 10 bases spanning the gap. Germline V lookup: CDR1 SGDLS, CDR2 YYNGEE. The CDR3 consists of 16 residues. The DNA for the CDR3 is TGTGCCAGCAGCGTAGCTGAGGGTAGCTCCTACAATGAGCAGTTCTTC. It encodes CASSVAEGSSYNEQFF.

This clone was recorded only once. The J gene is TRBJ2-2, the V gene TRBV5-6; no definite D call. V gave up 5 bases and J gave up 3 bases, with 8 bases separating them. Germline V gene lookup returns CDR1 SGHDT and CDR2 YYEEEE. The CDR3 spans 13 residues. The chain's CDR3 is CASRPPDTGELFF. The CDR3 nucleotides are TGTGCCAGCAGGCCACCAGACACCGGGGAGCTGTTTTTT.

This clone has just a few counts. The V call is TRBV30, the J call TRBJ1-3; D not certain. CDR3 length equals 15 residues. Trimming pared 5 bases from V and 0 bases from J, leaving 14 bases between. CDR1 GTSNPN and CDR2 SVGIG come from the germline V gene (reference sequence). The CDR3 reads CAWGGRAYSGNTIYF. As DNA, the CDR3 is TGTGCCTGGGGTGGTAGGGCCTACTCTGGAAACACCATATATTTT. Filled out from reference TRBV30 and TRBJ1-3, the complete variable domain reads SQTIHQWPATLVQPVGSPLSLECTVEGTSNPNLYWYRQAAGRGLQLLFYSVGIGQISSEVPQNLSASRPQDRQFILSSKKLLLSDSGFYLCAWGGRAYSGNTIYFGEGSWLTVV.

The rearrangement links TRBV6-5 to TRBJ1-2; D might be TRBD1 (5 bases). Germline V CDR1 and CDR2: MNHEY, SVGAGI. V was clipped by 5 bases and J by 3 bases, with 13 bases between them. The CDR3 totals 14 residues. The CDR3 DNA reads as TGTGCCAGCAGTCCCCGGCGGGGCTACTATGGCTACACCTTC. Encoded protein: CASSPRRGYYGYTF.

The V call is TRBV28, the J call TRBJ2-6, with D unresolved. Germline V gene lookup returns CDR1 MDHEN and CDR2 SYDVKM. Trimming left V 2 bases short and J 0 bases short, with 14 bases between. The CDR3 has 18 residues. For the CDR3, the DNA is TGTGCCAGCAGTTTAGGAATGGGATTTAACTCTGGGGCCAACGTCCTGACTTTC. This gives the protein CASSLGMGFNSGANVLTF.